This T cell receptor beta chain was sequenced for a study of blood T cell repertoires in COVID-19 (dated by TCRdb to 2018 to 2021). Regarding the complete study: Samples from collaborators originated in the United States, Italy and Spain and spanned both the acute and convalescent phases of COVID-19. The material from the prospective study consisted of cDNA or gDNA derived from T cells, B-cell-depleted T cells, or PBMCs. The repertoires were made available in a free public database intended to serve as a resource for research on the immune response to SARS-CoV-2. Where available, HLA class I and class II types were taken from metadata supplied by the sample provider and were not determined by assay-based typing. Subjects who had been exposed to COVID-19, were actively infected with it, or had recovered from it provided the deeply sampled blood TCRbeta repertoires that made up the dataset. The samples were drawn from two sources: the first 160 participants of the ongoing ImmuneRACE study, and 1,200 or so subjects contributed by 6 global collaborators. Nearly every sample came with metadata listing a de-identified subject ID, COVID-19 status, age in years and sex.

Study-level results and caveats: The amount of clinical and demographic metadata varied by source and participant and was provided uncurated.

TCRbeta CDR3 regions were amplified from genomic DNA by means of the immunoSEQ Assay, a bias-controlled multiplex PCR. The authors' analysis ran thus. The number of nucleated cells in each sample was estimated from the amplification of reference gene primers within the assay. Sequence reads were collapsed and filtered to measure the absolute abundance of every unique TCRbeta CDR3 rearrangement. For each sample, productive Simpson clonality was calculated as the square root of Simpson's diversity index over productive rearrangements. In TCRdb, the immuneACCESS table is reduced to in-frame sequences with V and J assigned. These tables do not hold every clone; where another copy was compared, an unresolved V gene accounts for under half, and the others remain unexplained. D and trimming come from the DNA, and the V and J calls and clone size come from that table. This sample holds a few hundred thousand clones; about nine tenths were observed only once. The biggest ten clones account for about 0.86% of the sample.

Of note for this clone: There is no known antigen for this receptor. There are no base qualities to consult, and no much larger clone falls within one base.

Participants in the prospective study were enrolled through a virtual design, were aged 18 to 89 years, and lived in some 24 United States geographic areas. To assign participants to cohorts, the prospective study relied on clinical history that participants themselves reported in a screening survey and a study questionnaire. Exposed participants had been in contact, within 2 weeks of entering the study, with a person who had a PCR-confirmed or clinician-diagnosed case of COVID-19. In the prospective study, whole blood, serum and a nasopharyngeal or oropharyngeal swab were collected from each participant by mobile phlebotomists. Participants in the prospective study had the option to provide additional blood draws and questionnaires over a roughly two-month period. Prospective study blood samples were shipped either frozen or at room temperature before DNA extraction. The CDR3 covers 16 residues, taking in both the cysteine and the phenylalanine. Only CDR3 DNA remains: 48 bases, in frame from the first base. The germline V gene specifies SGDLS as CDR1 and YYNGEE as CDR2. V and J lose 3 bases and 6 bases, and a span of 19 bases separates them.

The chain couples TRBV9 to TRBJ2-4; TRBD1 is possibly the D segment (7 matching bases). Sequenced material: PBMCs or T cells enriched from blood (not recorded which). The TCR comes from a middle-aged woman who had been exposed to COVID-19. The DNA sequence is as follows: TGTGCCAGCAGCGAGAACAGGGGCGGGGTGCTAAACATTCAGTACTTC. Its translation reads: CASSENRGGVLNIQYF.